This T cell receptor (beta chain) was profiled in a study of blood T cell repertoires in COVID-19. Overall study context: Samples representing acute and convalescent COVID-19 were sourced from the United States, Italy and Spain.

Sequencing was performed with immunoSEQ multiplex PCR; in TCRdb, only in-frame clones are kept and a portion is missing. The table includes about 310,000 clones, about 88% detected once. Living in 24 US areas, the participants were between roughly 18 and 90 years of age. This clone has just a few counts. The sequence was obtained from a woman aged 40 to 50 who had recovered from COVID-19. Sequencing input: PBMCs or T cells enriched from blood (not recorded which).

This chain's CDR3 is CSVRVGTTLYEQYF. Written as DNA, the CDR3 is TGCAGCGTCAGAGTCGGGACAACCCTATACGAGCAGTACTTC. J is TRBJ2-7 and V is TRBV29-1; a possible D gene is TRBD1 (6 bases). The CDR3 has 14 residues. Germline CDR1 is SQVTM and CDR2 is ANQGSEA. Trimming shortened V by 6 bases and J by 4 bases, and 19 bases separated the two germline ends.